One sample yielded the 20 T cell receptor beta chains listed below, sequenced in a study of blood T cell repertoires in COVID-19. The data were produced by immunoSEQ multiplex PCR, yet TCRdb's version contains in-frame clones alone and is incomplete. The sample holds roughly 230,000 clones; about 85% are singletons and the top ten take 5% to 8%. The sequencing sample was made of PBMCs or T cells enriched from blood (not recorded which). These receptors originate from a woman aged 50 to 60 who had been exposed to COVID-19.

This clone was detected a few times. The V and J genes are TRBV6-5 and TRBJ1-2, with 10 bases lining up with TRBD1. V lost 11 bases and J lost 6; bases outside the gene matches: 6. The CDR3 has 12 amino acids. In germline, CDR1 is MNHEY, CDR2 SVGAGI. The CDR3 coding sequence is TGTGCCCTTTGGGACAGGGGTCATGGCTACACCTTC. This codes for CALWDRGHGYTF.

This chain joins TRBV5-5 and TRBJ1-2, with D unclear. V lost 1 base and J 3 bases, leaving 13 bases between the germline ends. Germline V gives CDR1 SGHKS, CDR2 YYEKEE (reference sequence). The CDR3 has 15 residues. The CDR3 bases are TGTGCCAGCAGCTTGCTGAGGTATGGAGACTATGGCTACACCTTC. This codes for CASSLLRYGDYGYTF.

The chain recombines TRBV5-1 with TRBJ1-2, with D uncertain. CDR1 SGHRS and CDR2 YFSETQ come from the germline V gene. V was clipped by 4 bases and J by 8 bases, with 12 bases between them. The CDR3 consists of 12 residues. This CDR3 is CASSEITTGYTF. The CDR3 nucleotides read TGCGCCAGCAGCGAAATAACGACAGGCTACACCTTC.

This clone came up once. CDR3 residues: CASSQDEGVGTDTQYF. In DNA form, the CDR3 reads TGCGCCAGCAGCCAAGACGAGGGGGTAGGGACAGATACGCAGTATTTT. This chain uses TRBV4-1 with TRBJ2-3; possible D gene TRBD1, 6 bases. V dropped 0 bases and J dropped 3 bases, with 13 bases sitting between them. The germline V gene has CDR1 MGHRA and CDR2 YSYEKL. The CDR3 runs to 16 residues.

The rearrangement uses TRBV11-2 and TRBJ1-2, with 8 bases identical to TRBD1. Losses at the gene ends were 5 bases for V and 6 bases for J; bases not matched to a gene: 5. The CDR3 totals 13 residues. CDR1 and CDR2 (germline): SGHAT, FQNNGV. CDR3 protein: CASSPRTGNGYTF. CDR3 sequence (DNA): TGTGCCAGCAGCCCCCGGACAGGGAATGGCTACACCTTC.

This sequence joins TRBV19 and TRBJ1-5; 8 bases align to TRBD1. The CDR3 loop spans 15 amino acids. The J segment lost 7 bases and the V segment lost 1 base, leaving 6 bases of the junction unmatched. The V gene's germline CDR1 is LNHDA and CDR2 SQIVND (reference sequence). This CDR3 is CASSIGNRGGQPQHF. The CDR3 DNA is TGTGCCAGTAGTATAGGCAACAGGGGGGGACAGCCCCAGCATTTT. The full variable domain, with the rest looked up from reference TRBV19 and TRBJ1-5, is DGGITQSPKYLFRKEGQNVTLSCEQNLNHDAMYWYRQDPGQGLRLIYYSQIVNDFQKGDIAEGYSVSREKKESFPLTVTSAQKNPTAFYLCASSIGNRGGQPQHFGDGTRLSIL.

V gene TRBV12-3 or TRBV12-4 combines with J gene TRBJ1-2, with 10 nucleotides matching TRBD1. The CDR3 runs to 13 residues. The ends lost 5 bases at V and 8 bases at J; junction bases unmatched: 5. CDR3 sequence: CASSRGDRGGYTF. DNA for the CDR3: TGTGCCAGCAGTCGCGGGGACAGGGGCGGCTACACCTTC.

The chain employs TRBV28 and TRBJ2-5, with 8 bases matching TRBD1. Germline V lookup: CDR1 MDHEN, CDR2 SYDVKM. V shed 4 bases, J shed 4 bases, and the junction held 5 bases outside the gene matches. The CDR3 runs to 14 residues. This chain's CDR3 is CASSSQTGVETQYF. The DNA of the CDR3 is TGTGCCAGCAGTTCTCAGACAGGGGTAGAGACCCAGTACTTC.

Worth noting for this clone: Other DNA variants within this sample encode the same CDR3. J is TRBJ2-3 and V is TRBV19, with D unclear. Per the germline V gene, CDR1 is LNHDA and CDR2 is SQIVND (reference sequence). This CDR3 is built from 11 residues. V shed 3 bases and J shed 6 bases, with 4 bases lying between them. CDR3 nucleotide sequence: TGTGCCAGTAGTATCTCTGATACGCAGTATTTT. It codes for CASSISDTQYF.

This chain joins TRBV3-1 (or the pseudogene TRBV3-2) and TRBJ2-2; TRBD2 might be the D (6 bases). V was shortened by 2 bases and J by 0 bases, with 22 bases between the two germline ends. The CDR3 has 20 residues. Germline V lookup: CDR1 LGHDT, CDR2 YNNKEL (reference sequence). The DNA for the CDR3 is TGTGCCAGCAGCCAAATAAGCAGGCTCCGGGGGTGGACGAACACCGGGGAGCTGTTTTTT. This gives the protein CASSQISRLRGWTNTGELFF.

V gene TRBV29-1 combines with J gene TRBJ2-4; D unresolved. The V gene's germline CDR1 is SQVTM and CDR2 ANQGSEA. The V and J ends lost 4 bases and 2 bases respectively, with 9 bases between them. This CDR3 has 13 amino acids. The CDR3 loop reads CSVVERTKNIQYF. Here the CDR3 DNA reads TGCAGCGTTGTAGAGCGAACCAAAAACATTCAGTACTTC.

The chain uses TRBV5-1 and TRBJ1-3; D is uncertain. V lost 0 bases to trimming and J lost 3 bases, with 7 bases between them. CDR3 size: 14 residues. Germline CDR1 SGHRS, CDR2 YFSETQ. CDR3 protein: CASSLDGYGNTIYF. CDR3 sequence (DNA): TGCGCCAGCAGCTTGGACGGGTATGGAAACACCATATATTTT. The variable domain in full, with the rest retrieved from reference TRBV5-1 and TRBJ1-3, is KAGVTQTPRYLIKTRGQQVTLSCSPISGHRSVSWYQQTPGQGLQFLFEYFSETQRNKGNFPGRFSGRQFSNSRSEMNVSTLELGDSALYLCASSLDGYGNTIYFGEGSWLTVV.

V is TRBV7-2 and J is TRBJ1-2; TRBD1 is a possible D gene (6 bases). The germline V gene encodes CDR1 SGHTA and CDR2 FQGNSA. The CDR3 runs to 15 residues. V lost 6 bases, J lost 8 bases, and 22 bases lay in between. DNA for the CDR3: TGTGCCAGCAGTGAATCCGGGACATCCATGGGGGGCTACACCTTC. Encoded protein: CASSESGTSMGGYTF. Full variable domain (missing parts from reference TRBV7-2 and TRBJ1-2): GAGVSQSPSNKVTEKGKDVELRCDPISGHTALYWYRQSLGQGLEFLIYFQGNSAPDKSGLPSDRFSAERTGGSVSTLTIQRTQQEDSAVYLCASSESGTSMGGYTFGSGTRLTVV.

The rearrangement joins TRBV3-1 (or the pseudogene TRBV3-2) to TRBJ1-1; a weak D match, TRBD1 (6 bases). Deletions cut 4 bases from V and 0 bases from J, with 18 bases between. The CDR3 length is 17 residues. The germline CDR1 and CDR2 sequences are LGHDT and YNNKEL (reference sequence). The DNA of the CDR3 is TGTGCCAGCAGCCGAACAGGGTTCCCTATAGTGAACACTGAAGCTTTCTTT. Translation: CASSRTGFPIVNTEAFF.

This sequence joins TRBV3-1 (or the pseudogene TRBV3-2) and TRBJ1-2, with 7 bases matching TRBD1. The CDR3 is made up of 13 amino acids. Germline CDR1 LGHDT, CDR2 YNNKEL (reference sequence). Unmatched junction bases numbered 5, after V lost 3 bases and J lost 7 bases. The CDR3 loop reads CASSQRDSSGYTF. The CDR3 DNA reads as TGTGCCAGCAGCCAGCGGGACAGTTCTGGCTACACCTTC.

This clone showed up just a few times. This chain connects TRBV12-5 to TRBJ1-1; perhaps TRBD1 as D (6 bases). Trimming took 5 bases from V and 4 from J, leaving 14 bases between them. CDR1 is LGHNT and CDR2 is FRNRAP in the germline V gene. The CDR3 sequence is 14 residues long. CDR3 in DNA: TGTGCTAGTGGTAAAGACAGGAGTTCCACTGAAGCTTTCTTT. It specifies CASGKDRSSTEAFF.

The V call is TRBV7-2, the J call TRBJ2-1, with TRBD2 matching 7 bases. The CDR3 contains 14 residues. Looked up from germline, CDR1 is SGHTA and CDR2 is FQGNSA. Trimming cost V 3 bases and J 4 bases; bases outside gene matches: 3. CDR3 in amino acids: CASSFGGIYNEQFF. The CDR3 DNA sequence: TGTGCCAGCAGCTTCGGGGGGATTTACAATGAGCAGTTCTTC. Full variable domain (rest looked up from reference TRBV7-2 and TRBJ2-1): GAGVSQSPSNKVTEKGKDVELRCDPISGHTALYWYRQSLGQGLEFLIYFQGNSAPDKSGLPSDRFSAERTGGSVSTLTIQRTQQEDSAVYLCASSFGGIYNEQFFGPGTRLTVL.

The chain links TRBV6-6 to TRBJ2-7; D unclear. Trimming shortened V by 0 bases and J by 3 bases, and 6 bases separated the two germline ends. From germline, CDR1 is MNHNY and CDR2 SVGAGI (reference sequence). CDR3 size: 13 residues. The CDR3 sequence is CASSYSQNYEQYF. The CDR3 coding sequence is TGTGCCAGCAGTTACTCCCAAAACTACGAGCAGTACTTC.

This clone has a single count. This chain links TRBV6-2 or TRBV6-3 with TRBJ1-5, with D perhaps TRBD1 (5 bases). V lost 3 bases and J 1 base, leaving 13 bases between the germline ends. Germline V lookup: CDR1 MNHEY, CDR2 SVGEGT. The CDR3 length is 16 residues. CDR3 sequence (DNA): TGTGCCAGCAGTTATCAAGGGGTTGTCAGCAATCAGCCCCAGCATTTT. Protein: CASSYQGVVSNQPQHF.

This chain joins TRBV19 and TRBJ1-5; TRBD1 agrees at 9 bases. Trimming took 4 bases from V and 4 from J; bases not matched to a gene: 2. Germline V CDR1 and CDR2: LNHDA, SQIVND (reference sequence). This CDR3 spans 14 amino acids. CDR3 protein: CASSTGTGNQPQHF. In nucleotides, the CDR3 is TGTGCCAGTAGTACTGGGACAGGGAATCAGCCCCAGCATTTT.